The present T cell receptor beta chain was sequenced within a study of graft-versus-host responses after intestinal transplantation. The wider study: Those transplanted obtained multivisceral, liver-intestinal, or isolated intestinal grafts. Every recipient underwent anti-thymocyte globulin induction, then tacrolimus and steroids for roughly three years. General study points: The marrow of recipients harbored GvH clones, and ileum or blood showed some of them first. Researchers found peak circulating GvH clone levels linked to early post-transplant HvG declines.

Produced via immunoSEQ multiplex PCR; TCRdb's table is partial and in-frame only. Among about 96,000 clones, around 90% were seen once, and the ten largest hold 0.17%. Germline V gene lookup returns CDR1 MGHRA and CDR2 YSYEKL. V gave up 0 bases and J gave up 5 bases; unmatched junction bases: 6. CDR3 size: 15 residues. Details on this clone: Its cognate antigen is unknown.

This material consisted of unstimulated CD4+ T cells sorted from spleen or lymph node cells, taken before intestinal transplant. This clonotype originated in a human donor who received an intestinal transplant. This rearrangement joins TRBV4-1 to TRBJ2-7; 8 bases are a match to TRBD2. CDR3 amino acids: CASSQEKRERDEQYF. In nucleotides, the CDR3 is TGCGCCAGCAGCCAAGAGAAGCGGGAGCGAGACGAGCAGTACTTC.